The source of this TCR beta chain is a study of blood T cell repertoires in COVID-19. On the study more broadly: PBMCs, B-cell-depleted T cells, or T cells were the source of the cDNA or gDNA that made up the material.

Self-reported history from a screening survey and questionnaire set each donor's cohort. Two negative PCRs, clearance, or symptom resolution had been documented for recovered Cohort 3 donors. The method was immunoSEQ multiplex PCR; TCRdb's version includes in-frame clones alone and lacks a portion of them. The table includes about 280,000 clones, roughly 91% detected once. Germline loops: CDR1 KGHDR, CDR2 SFDVKD. The CDR3 sequence is 13 residues long. V dropped 6 bases and J dropped 5; count of bases not matched to a gene: 4. The clonotype was recovered from a woman aged 60-70 years who had recovered from COVID-19. The sample taken for sequencing was PBMCs or T cells enriched from blood (not recorded which). The chain joins TRBV24-1 to TRBJ2-5; 8 positions agree with TRBD1. As DNA, the CDR3 is TGTGCCACCAGTCCAGGGGGCAGTGAGACCCAGTACTTC. Residues: CATSPGGSETQYF.